This T cell receptor (beta chain) is drawn from a study of blood T cells in healthy people across ages. Findings of the study overall: Donor CMV status, an unknown factor, possibly confounded changes in expanded clonotypes. The recorded TCR beta diversity per million T cells decreased in a roughly linear manner with age.

This clonotype was observed a handful of times. Its antigen remains unknown. Germline V gene sequence: CDR1 DFQATT, CDR2 SNEGSKA (reference sequence). CDR3 length: 12 residues. The V end lost 1 base, the J end lost 4 bases, and 6 bases lay between the germline ends. Then a second PCR, running roughly 7 to 11 cycles, was carried out with a sample-barcoded 5' primer and a J-beta primer mix. Each cDNA was tagged by a template-switch adaptor containing 12 random nucleotides. Each single sample gave us at least 2.5 million CDR3-containing paired-end reads. TCRdb reprocessed the 5' RACE reads with MiXCR, giving one entry per CDR3 protein. The sample has 1,300,000 or so distinct CDR3 sequences, approximately 59% seen once; the top ten hold over 6.5%.

This TCR came from a man aged 18 to 29 in good health. J is TRBJ2-3 and V is TRBV20-1, with D perhaps given as TRBD1 or TRBD2 (5 bases each). Sequencing was done on a sample of blood. The CDR3 DNA sequence: TGCAGTGCTAGAGTGGGGGCAGATACGCAGTATTTT. This encodes CSARVGADTQYF.